The 8 T cell receptor beta chains in this list originate from one sample, sequenced in a study of T cells in tumors after PD-1 blockade. The table came from immunoSEQ multiplex PCR; TCRdb's copy has only in-frame clones and leaves some out. Among about 21,000 clones listed, more than 65% were seen once. The specimen was PBMCs, collected after anti-PD-1 therapy. Every receptor here comes from a human donor with advanced basal cell or squamous cell carcinoma (not recorded which).

This sequence joins TRBV5-8 and TRBJ2-5; possibly TRBD1 for D (6 bases). This CDR3 has 15 residues. V was shortened by 6 bases and J by 4 bases, with 19 bases between the two germline ends. CDR1 and CDR2 from the germline V gene are SGHTS and YDEGEE. CDR3 sequence reads: CASNRSPTGSETQYF. The CDR3 nucleotides are TGTGCCAGCAACCGATCGCCCACAGGGTCAGAGACCCAGTACTTC.

This clone has only a few counts. The chain links TRBV6-5 to TRBJ1-6, with unresolved D. Trimming left V 7 bases short and J 6 bases short, with 16 bases between. Germline V CDR1 and CDR2: MNHEY, SVGAGI. CDR3 length equals 15 residues. The CDR3 DNA reads TGTGCCAGCACCCCTTCGGACGGATTTAATTCACCCCTCCACTTT. Its protein is CASTPSDGFNSPLHF.

The chain is built from TRBV7-8 and TRBJ2-2; D not certain. Germline CDR1 is SGHVS and CDR2 is FQNEAQ. The V and J ends lost 5 bases and 6 bases respectively, with 16 bases between them. The CDR3 extends over 15 amino acids. The DNA for the CDR3 is TGTGCCAGCAGCCCGTGGGGTATAAAGGCCGGGGAGCTGTTTTTT. Its translation is CASSPWGIKAGELFF.

The chain recombines TRBV6-4 with TRBJ1-6; maybe TRBD1 (6 bases). The length of the CDR3 is 14 residues. CDR1 and CDR2 from the germline V gene are MRHNA and SNTAGT. The ends were cut back, 10 bases at V and 7 bases at J, with 17 bases in the middle. The CDR3 reads CATRGLEENSPLHF. CDR3 sequence (DNA): TGTGCCACCCGGGGGCTGGAGGAGAATTCACCCCTCCACTTT.

The CDR3 DNA sequence: TGTGCCAGCAGCTTGGGGGACAGGGGCCATGGCTACACCTTC. The encoded protein is CASSLGDRGHGYTF. The V gene is TRBV5-4, the J gene TRBJ1-2; the match to TRBD1 covers 10 bases. Trimming cost V 0 bases and J 6 bases; bases outside gene matches: 2. CDR1 is SGHNT and CDR2 is YYREEE in the germline V gene (reference sequence). The CDR3 is made up of 14 amino acids.

The chain combines TRBV12-3 or TRBV12-4 with TRBJ1-1; maybe TRBD1 (6 bases). Trimming stripped 6 bases from V and 8 bases from J, with 10 bases between. This CDR3 has 11 amino acids. CDR3 loop: CASSRDREAFF. In DNA form, the CDR3 reads TGTGCCAGCAGCCGCGACAGGGAAGCTTTCTTT.

V gene TRBV7-9 combines with J gene TRBJ2-5; D not resolved. The CDR3 loop spans 14 amino acids. The germline gives CDR1 SEHNR, CDR2 FQNEAQ (reference sequence). The V end lost 5 bases, the J end lost 3 bases, and 13 bases lay between the germline ends. The CDR3 here is CASSPTVTKETQYF. The CDR3 DNA sequence: TGTGCCAGCAGCCCCACAGTAACCAAAGAGACCCAGTACTTC.

This sequence joins TRBV4-1 and TRBJ2-7; 11 bases agree with TRBD2. From germline, CDR1 is MGHRA and CDR2 YSYEKL. The CDR3 totals 15 residues. The V and J ends lost 5 bases and 4 bases, in that order; junction bases with no gene match: 7. The CDR3 sequence is CASSYQLAGAYEQYF. The CDR3 bases are TGCGCCAGCAGCTACCAACTAGCGGGAGCTTACGAGCAGTACTTC.